These 5 T cell receptor beta chains were all obtained from the same sample, sequenced in a study of cytomegalovirus exposure and HLA in healthy donors listed by TCRdb under 2017. Libraries came from the immunoSEQ multiplex PCR assay. For the multiplex PCR, a mixture combining 60 forward primers for TCR Vbeta segments and 13 reverse primers for TCR Jbeta segments was used. TCRdb carries this immuneACCESS record with in-frame sequences only. Its versions omit some clonotypes, under half of them owing to an unresolved V gene in the studies checked, with the rest unexplained. The sample records roughly 150,000 clones, about 77% of which are singletons. The top ten constitute around 3.7% of the sample. The material sequenced was PBMCs. These receptors were collected from a male donor in good health and CMV-seronegative.

The chain is built from TRBV6-1 and TRBJ2-5, with D perhaps TRBD2 (7 bases). The CDR3 is 15 amino acids. Per germline, CDR1 MNHNS and CDR2 SASEGT. V lost 2 bases to trimming and J lost 7 bases, with 17 bases between them. CDR3 sequence reads: CASSERGAGARTQYF. The CDR3 DNA reads TGTGCCAGCAGTGAAAGGGGGGCGGGAGCACGGACCCAGTACTTC.

This clone was counted a single time. The chain couples TRBV7-9 to TRBJ2-5, with 7 bases matching TRBD1. Trimming removed 3 bases from V and 3 bases from J; junction bases left unmatched: 4. The CDR3 covers 14 residues. CDR1 is SEHNR, CDR2 FQNEAQ, per germline (reference sequence). The chain's CDR3 is CASSLGQYEETQYF. The CDR3 region has the DNA TGTGCCAGCAGCTTGGGACAGTATGAAGAGACCCAGTACTTC. Looking up the rest from reference TRBV7-9 and TRBJ2-5 gives the full variable domain: DTGVSQNPRHKITKRGQNVTFRCDPISEHNRLYWYRQTLGQGPEFLTYFQNEAQLEKSRLLSDRFSAERPKGSFSTLEIQRTEQGDSAMYLCASSLGQYEETQYFGPGTRLLVL.

The V call is TRBV6-1, the J call TRBJ1-4, with 8 bases aligning to TRBD1. There are 15 residues in the CDR3. CDR1 and CDR2 (germline): MNHNS, SASEGT. The V gene end was trimmed by 6 bases and the J gene end by 0 bases; junction bases not matched to a gene: 3. The CDR3 DNA reads as TGTGCCAGCAGGGGACAGGTGGCAACTAATGAAAAACTGTTTTTT. Translated, it gives CASRGQVATNEKLFF.

This chain uses TRBV19 with TRBJ2-7, with D possibly TRBD1 on 6 matching bases. Germline CDR1 LNHDA, CDR2 SQIVND (reference sequence). The CDR3 length is 15 residues. Trimming shortened V by 3 bases and J by 2 bases, and 14 bases separated the two germline ends. The DNA of the CDR3 is TGTGCCAGTAGTATTAATTCCGGGACAACCTACGAGCAGTACTTC. It is translated as CASSINSGTTYEQYF.

The V call is TRBV4-3, the J call TRBJ1-6; 7 nucleotides agree with TRBD1. The CDR3 is 15 amino acids. V lost 0 bases to trimming and J lost 10 bases; unmatched junction nucleotides: 6. Looked up from germline, CDR1 is LGHNA and CDR2 is YSLEER. CDR3 in amino acids: CASSQDGQGGSPLHF. The CDR3 nucleotides read TGCGCCAGCAGCCAAGATGGGCAGGGGGGATCACCCCTCCACTTT.